Each of the 5 T cell receptor beta chains below was sequenced from the same sample in a study of T cell repertoires in cytomegalovirus infection. TCRdb passed the reads through MiXCR, listing each CDR3 protein once. The data show a few hundred thousand distinct CDR3 sequences, with over 20% seen just once and 15% to 20% held by the top ten. Sequenced sample: CD8+ T cells from PBMCs. The origin of the receptors is a human donor in good health (CMV status not recorded). Some clones in this sample may be carry-over from other donors' samples.

This clonotype was detected only a few times. The chain has TRBV20-1 and TRBJ2-7, with 9 bases that match TRBD2. The CDR3 contains 14 residues. V was pared by 0 bases and J by 2 bases, with 2 bases of the junction left unmatched. Germline V gene data show CDR1 as DFQATT and CDR2 as SNEGSKA (reference sequence). The DNA for the CDR3 is TGCAGTGCTAGAGATGTAGCGGGGGCCTACGAGCAGTACTTC. Translated, it gives CSARDVAGAYEQYF.

The rearrangement links TRBV7-9 to TRBJ2-1, with D hard to call. The CDR3 runs 12 residues. The germline gives CDR1 SEHNR, CDR2 FQNEAQ (reference sequence). V was clipped by 5 bases and J by 10 bases, with 12 bases between them. CDR3: CASSPPPAEQFF. The DNA for the CDR3 is TGTGCCAGCAGCCCCCCGCCGGCGGAGCAGTTCTTC.

The chain links TRBV20-1 to TRBJ1-5; weak D call: TRBD1 (6 bases). Germline V CDR1 and CDR2: DFQATT, SNEGSKA (reference sequence). Trimming removed 0 bases from V and 6 bases from J, with 12 bases in between. The CDR3 sequence is 14 residues long. CDR3 loop: CSAREKTGGQPQHF. CDR3 bases: TGCAGTGCTAGAGAGAAGACAGGAGGTCAGCCCCAGCATTTT.

In this sample, this clonotype turned up a few times. The V gene is TRBV5-1, the J gene TRBJ1-2; tentative D call: TRBD1 (5 bases). The CDR3 runs to 17 residues. V dropped 2 bases and J dropped 3 bases, with 20 bases sitting between them. Germline CDR1 SGHRS, CDR2 YFSETQ. The CDR3 sequence is CASSFWEGFSLDYGYTF. The CDR3 nucleotides read TGCGCCAGCAGCTTTTGGGAGGGGTTTAGTCTGGACTATGGCTACACCTTC.

In this sample, this clonotype turned up a few times. The genes are TRBV20-1 and TRBJ2-7; D gene uncertain. Germline loops: CDR1 DFQATT, CDR2 SNEGSKA (reference sequence). This CDR3 region has 14 residues. The V and J ends lost 3 bases and 4 bases respectively, with 16 bases between them. The CDR3 region has the DNA TGCAGTGCTAGTTTGTCCGGATTTTTGTACGAGCAGTACTTC. This codes for CSASLSGFLYEQYF.